This TCR beta chain originates from a study of metastatic and nonmetastatic thyroid tumors. Whole-study context: For malignant and benign thyroid patients, tumor or nodule tissue and blood were the sources whose repertoires were compared.

This clone was counted at least ten times. Its antigen remains unidentified. Patients had received no treatment of any kind before thyroid surgery. The CDR3 is made up of 14 amino acids. V lost 3 bases and J lost 1, with 8 bases in between. CDR1 is SGHAT and CDR2 is FQNNGV in the germline V gene. Study outcomes and limitations: In both blood and tumor samples, TCR beta diversity was reported significantly higher for malignant than benign nodules.

Original analysis: Clinicopathological groups differed in CDR3, with these differences serving to build a distant-metastasis classifier for papillary thyroid cancer. Using MiXCR, TCRdb reanalyzed the PCR reads. In this record, the V and J calls reflect TCRdb's handling and not the investigators' own analysis. The sample has some 20,000 clones, roughly 23% seen once. What was sequenced was tumor tissue. J is TRBJ2-3 and V is TRBV11-2; a weak D match, TRBD2 (6 bases). This clonotype was obtained from a female donor with papillary thyroid cancer or a benign thyroid nodule (not recorded which). Some clones in this sample may be carry-over from other donors' samples. CDR3 protein: CASSFRGGTDTQYF. The CDR3 nucleotides read TGTGCCAGCAGCTTCCGCGGGGGCACAGATACGCAGTATTTT.